This entry lists 32 T cell receptor beta chains sequenced from one sample in a study of CD8 T cells in Susac syndrome. The authors reverse transcribed about 0.5 to 1 ug RNA with random hexamers. TCRdb reprocessed the immunoSEQ multiplex PCR reads with MiXCR, giving one entry per CDR3 protein. The sample consists of about 300,000 distinct CDR3 sequences, approximately 89% of them appearing once. Specimen: CD8+ T cells from PBMCs. These receptors were taken from a human donor with multiple sclerosis.

V and J are TRBV27 and TRBJ1-5, with D possibly matching TRBD1 (6 bases). Looked up from germline, CDR1 is MNHEY and CDR2 is SMNVEV (reference sequence). The ends were cut back, 11 bases at V and 9 bases at J, with 11 bases in the middle. CDR3 size: 10 residues. The CDR3 sequence is CAPGTLPQHF. The CDR3 bases are TGTGCCCCCGGGACACTGCCCCAGCATTTT.

V is TRBV10-3 and J is TRBJ2-3; 12 bases map to TRBD2. The CDR3 runs 15 residues. Looked up from germline, CDR1 is ENHRY and CDR2 is SYGVKD. V lost 8 bases, J lost 2 bases, and 5 bases stayed unmatched. This CDR3 is CAISGLAGNTDTQYF. For the CDR3, the DNA is TGTGCCATCTCCGGACTAGCGGGGAACACAGATACGCAGTATTTT.

The chain employs TRBV11-3 and TRBJ2-3, with D perhaps matching TRBD1 or TRBD2 (5 bases each). V was trimmed by 1 base and J by 0 bases, leaving 14 bases between them. The CDR3 covers 17 residues. Germline CDR1 reads SGHNT; CDR2 reads YENEEA. The CDR3 loop reads CASSLASGTRSTDTQYF. The CDR3 DNA reads TGTGCCAGCAGCTTAGCCTCCGGGACCCGGAGCACAGATACGCAGTATTTT.

V and J are TRBV7-2 and TRBJ2-3, with D maybe TRBD2 (5 bases). V shed 5 bases and J shed 6 bases, with 18 bases lying between them. Germline loops: CDR1 SGHTA, CDR2 FQGNSA. This CDR3 is 15 amino acids long. The CDR3 bases are TGTGCCAGCAGCCAACACTTAGGACTCAAGGATACGCAGTATTTT. Translating gives CASSQHLGLKDTQYF.

This clonotype appeared a single time. The V call is TRBV24-1, the J call TRBJ2-7, with 9 positions matching TRBD1. Per the germline V gene, CDR1 is KGHDR and CDR2 is SFDVKD. Trimming cost V 3 bases and J 0 bases; bases outside gene matches: 2. The CDR3 length is 15 residues. CDR3 amino acids: CATSDPGQGSYEQYF. In DNA form, the CDR3 reads TGTGCCACCAGTGATCCGGGACAGGGCTCCTACGAGCAGTACTTC.

CDR3 protein: CASSLASAGGLTDTQYF. The CDR3 DNA is TGCGCCAGCAGCTTGGCCAGCGCGGGGGGCCTCACAGATACGCAGTATTTT. V and J are TRBV5-1 and TRBJ2-3; 8 bases are a match to TRBD2. CDR1 is SGHRS, CDR2 YFSETQ, per germline. The CDR3 extends over 17 amino acids. J was trimmed by 2 bases and V by 0 bases; bases with no gene match: 8. Full variable domain (outside the CDR3, taken from reference TRBV5-1 and TRBJ2-3): KAGVTQTPRYLIKTRGQQVTLSCSPISGHRSVSWYQQTPGQGLQFLFEYFSETQRNKGNFPGRFSGRQFSNSRSEMNVSTLELGDSALYLCASSLASAGGLTDTQYFGPGTRLTVL.

V usage is TRBV29-1 and J usage is TRBJ2-3, with no clear D. Germline CDR1 SQVTM, CDR2 ANQGSEA. The CDR3 runs to 10 residues. Trimming cost V 6 bases and J 6 bases, with 7 bases left between them. CDR3 DNA: TGCAGCGTGCCTGTGGATACGCAGTATTTT. Protein product: CSVPVDTQYF.

The chain uses TRBV12-3 or TRBV12-4 and TRBJ1-5; TRBD1 is a possible D gene (6 bases). The CDR3 totals 15 residues. The ends were cut back, 5 bases at V and 5 bases at J, with 16 bases in the middle. The CDR3 DNA is TGTGCCAGCAGTCTACAGGGAATTTGGGATCAGCCCCAGCATTTT. It specifies CASSLQGIWDQPQHF.

The rearrangement links TRBV5-1 to TRBJ1-2; 9 bases map to TRBD1. This CDR3 comprises 17 residues. With 5 bases clipped from V and 4 bases from J, the junction kept 15 bases outside the gene matches. Germline loops: CDR1 SGHRS, CDR2 YFSETQ. CDR3 DNA sequence: TGCGCCAGCAGTCAATACCTAACAGGGGGCCAAAGCTATGGCTACACCTTC. As protein: CASSQYLTGGQSYGYTF.

This clonotype showed up just a few times. V gene TRBV24-1 combines with J gene TRBJ2-7; 7 nucleotides agree with TRBD1. V shed 4 bases, J shed 0 bases, and the junction held 2 bases outside the gene matches. The germline gives CDR1 KGHDR, CDR2 SFDVKD. There are 14 residues in the CDR3. The CDR3 bases are TGTGCCACCAGTGACCGGGACAGCTCCTACGAGCAGTACTTC. Its protein is CATSDRDSSYEQYF.

V gene TRBV27 combines with J gene TRBJ1-6; a possible D gene is TRBD1 (5 bases). Germline V CDR1 and CDR2: MNHEY, SMNVEV (reference sequence). The V end lost 5 bases, the J end lost 9 bases, and 17 bases lay between the germline ends. There are 15 residues in the CDR3. As DNA, the CDR3 is TGTGCCAGCAGTATCCAGGGTTCGTTTCGTTCACCCCTCCACTTT. Its protein product is CASSIQGSFRSPLHF.

V is TRBV28 and J is TRBJ2-1; 10 bases match TRBD1. V gave up 5 bases and J gave up 16 bases; unmatched junction bases: 17. This CDR3 comprises 15 residues. Germline V gene sequence: CDR1 MDHEN, CDR2 SYDVKM. The CDR3 DNA follows: TGTGCCAGCAGTAGGCAGGGGGCCCCCGGGACAGGGGAATTCTTC. Amino acids: CASSRQGAPGTGEFF.

V and J are TRBV7-9 and TRBJ1-1; possibly TRBD1 for D (5 bases). This CDR3 has 11 residues. CDR1 and CDR2 from the germline V gene are SEHNR and FQNEAQ (reference sequence). V was cut by 7 bases and J by 5 bases, with 8 bases left in between. Written as DNA, the CDR3 is TGTGCCAGCATCCAGGGAACTGAAGCTTTCTTT. Translating it yields CASIQGTEAFF.

CDR3 sequence: CASSIGPGTYEQYF. DNA for the CDR3: TGTGCCAGCAGCATCGGACCGGGAACCTACGAGCAGTACTTC. J is TRBJ2-7 and V is TRBV6-2 or TRBV6-3, with a tentative D call TRBD2 (5 bases). Trimming removed 6 bases at V and 2 bases at J, with 14 bases between. Germline assignment: CDR1 MNHEY and CDR2 SVGEGT. This CDR3 has 14 residues.

This rearrangement joins TRBV28 to TRBJ2-7; 11 bases fit TRBD1. The CDR3 length is 14 residues. J gave up 4 bases and V 10 bases, and 9 bases lay outside the gene matches. CDR1 is MDHEN and CDR2 is SYDVKM in the germline V gene. The chain's CDR3 is CATDPGTGGYEQYF. Written as DNA, the CDR3 is TGTGCCACTGATCCCGGGACAGGGGGTTACGAGCAGTACTTC. Full variable domain (rest looked up from reference TRBV28 and TRBJ2-7): DVKVTQSSRYLVKRTGEKVFLECVQDMDHENMFWYRQDPGLGLRLIYFSYDVKMKEKGDIPEGYSVSREKKERFSLILESASTNQTSMYLCATDPGTGGYEQYFGPGTRLTVT.

The chain links TRBV7-9 to TRBJ1-4; D is unclear. This CDR3 contains 14 residues. CDR1 is SEHNR, CDR2 FQNEAQ, per germline (reference sequence). With 5 bases removed from V and 8 bases from J, the gap between germline ends came to 15 bases. In DNA, the CDR3 is TGTGCCAGCAGCCGATCGGCCCGGGCCGAAAAACTGTTTTTT. Protein: CASSRSARAEKLFF.

The rearrangement links TRBV7-2 to TRBJ1-2; D uncertain. This CDR3 is 12 amino acids long. Germline lookup yields CDR1 SGHTA and CDR2 FQGNSA. V dropped 4 bases and J dropped 5 bases, with 8 bases sitting between them. The CDR3 loop reads CASSSDSYGYTF. In DNA form, the CDR3 reads TGTGCCAGCAGCTCCGACTCTTATGGCTACACCTTC.

This chain connects TRBV27 to TRBJ1-5; 8 bases line up with TRBD1. This CDR3 is 14 amino acids long. V dropped 6 bases and J dropped 7; count of bases not matched to a gene: 8. The germline V gene has CDR1 MNHEY and CDR2 SMNVEV (reference sequence). Here the CDR3 reads CASSARGHFQPQHF. The CDR3 region has the DNA TGTGCCAGCAGCGCCAGGGGGCATTTCCAGCCCCAGCATTTT.

V gene TRBV5-1 combines with J gene TRBJ2-3, with D unclear. V dropped 6 bases and J dropped 2 bases, with 10 bases sitting between them. Per germline, CDR1 SGHRS and CDR2 YFSETQ. The CDR3 consists of 13 residues. For the CDR3, the DNA is TGCGCCAGCACCCTCGTTCTCACAGATACGCAGTATTTT. Amino acids: CASTLVLTDTQYF.

The chain employs TRBV4-3 and TRBJ2-3, with a tentative D call TRBD2 (6 bases). Trimming pared 0 bases from V and 2 bases from J, leaving 15 bases between. This CDR3 is built from 17 residues. CDR1 and CDR2 (germline): LGHNA, YSLEER. Written as DNA, the CDR3 is TGCGCCAGCAGCCAAGAAAGGCGGGAAGGTTACACAGATACGCAGTATTTT. Protein: CASSQERREGYTDTQYF.

The chain combines TRBV11-2 with TRBJ2-5; D assignment may be TRBD1 or TRBD2 (5 bases each). The ends were cut back, 2 bases at V and 5 bases at J, with 21 bases in the middle. The CDR3 has 17 residues. The germline CDR1 and CDR2 sequences are SGHAT and FQNNGV. In DNA form, the CDR3 reads TGTGCCAGCAGCTTAAGTGGTTGGGGGTCCCCCCCGGAGACCCAGTACTTC. Encoded protein: CASSLSGWGSPPETQYF.

The chain recombines TRBV2 with TRBJ1-5; tentatively, D is TRBD1 (6 bases). Germline CDR1 reads SNHLY; CDR2 reads FYNNEI. V lost 7 bases to trimming and J lost 0 bases, with 13 bases between them. This CDR3 has 15 amino acids. As DNA, the CDR3 is TGTGCCAGCACTACGGGACACTTTAGCAATCAGCCCCAGCATTTT. Protein: CASTTGHFSNQPQHF.

The chain links TRBV19 to TRBJ1-5; TRBD1 might be the D (6 bases). The CDR3 spans 18 residues. Germline V gives CDR1 LNHDA, CDR2 SQIVND (reference sequence). V lost 1 base and J 1 base, leaving 17 bases between the germline ends. The CDR3 DNA is TGTGCCAGTAGTATAGTAAGCCTGGTGGGGGCGAGCAATCAGCCCCAGCATTTT. As protein: CASSIVSLVGASNQPQHF. The variable domain in full, completed from reference TRBV19 and TRBJ1-5, reads DGGITQSPKYLFRKEGQNVTLSCEQNLNHDAMYWYRQDPGQGLRLIYYSQIVNDFQKGDIAEGYSVSREKKESFPLTVTSAQKNPTAFYLCASSIVSLVGASNQPQHFGDGTRLSIL.

V is TRBV6-2 or TRBV6-3 and J is TRBJ2-5; D perhaps matches TRBD1 (6 bases). Germline loops: CDR1 MNHEY, CDR2 SVGEGT. The CDR3 sequence is 14 residues long. Trimming shortened V by 4 bases and J by 7 bases, and 16 bases separated the two germline ends. This CDR3 is CASSSYRDVGTQYF. The DNA for the CDR3 is TGTGCCAGCAGTTCCTACAGGGACGTGGGGACCCAGTACTTC.

With respect to this clonotype: Compared with germline, one end of the junction differs, possibly owing to a read error. The chain has TRBV30 and TRBJ2-7; D may be TRBD1 or TRBD2 (6 bases each). Germline CDR1 reads GTSNPN; CDR2 reads SVGIG (reference sequence). CDR3 length: 14 amino acids. The CDR3 here is CAWSAPGADYEHYF. The CDR3 DNA follows: TGTGCCTGGAGTGCCCCGGGGGCCGACTACGAGCATTACTTC.

In its sample, this clonotype was seen a few times. The chain has TRBV28 and TRBJ2-7, with a weak D call TRBD1 (5 bases). In germline, CDR1 is MDHEN, CDR2 SYDVKM. V was shortened by 3 bases and J by 3 bases, with 15 bases between the two germline ends. This CDR3 spans 15 amino acids. The CDR3 here is CASSFRGPKDYEQYF. The CDR3 DNA sequence: TGTGCCAGCAGTTTTAGGGGTCCCAAGGACTACGAGCAGTACTTC.

The rearrangement joins TRBV11-1 to TRBJ2-1, with D maybe TRBD2 (5 bases). Per germline, CDR1 SGHAT and CDR2 FQDESV (reference sequence). The V end lost 1 base, the J end lost 6 bases, and 19 bases lay between the germline ends. The CDR3 covers 17 residues. In DNA form, the CDR3 reads TGTGCCAGCAGCTTAGTCCGGGGAGAACTCGGGGTCAATGAGCAGTTCTTC. It codes for CASSLVRGELGVNEQFF.

This sequence joins TRBV27 and TRBJ2-1; D gene unclear. V was trimmed by 5 bases and J by 2 bases, leaving 7 bases between them. Germline lookup yields CDR1 MNHEY and CDR2 SMNVEV (reference sequence). The CDR3 loop spans 13 amino acids. This chain's CDR3 is CASSPAAYNEQFF. The CDR3 DNA is TGTGCCAGCAGTCCAGCAGCCTACAATGAGCAGTTCTTC.

The CDR3 DNA follows: TGTGCCAGCAGCCAAGGCCACGGAGTGGAGCAGTACTTC. Translated: CASSQGHGVEQYF. The chain combines TRBV3-1 with TRBJ2-7; no definite D call. This CDR3 is built from 13 residues. Deletions cut 1 base from V and 7 bases from J, with 11 bases between. Germline values: CDR1 LGHDT, CDR2 YNNKEL (reference sequence).

This chain joins TRBV19 and TRBJ2-1; the match to TRBD2 covers 12 bases. The CDR3 has 15 residues. The junction had 6 bases not matched to a gene; V was cut back by 7 bases and J by 5 bases. CDR1 and CDR2 (germline): LNHDA, SQIVND (reference sequence). Here the CDR3 DNA reads TGTGCCAGTACCACCGGGACTAGCGGGCACAATGAGCAGTTCTTC. Translated, it gives CASTTGTSGHNEQFF.

The rearrangement joins TRBV4-3 to TRBJ2-7; TRBD2 matches at 13 bases. The CDR3 runs 17 residues. V dropped 3 bases and J dropped 3; count of bases not matched to a gene: 8. Germline CDR1 is LGHNA and CDR2 is YSLEER. DNA for the CDR3: TGCGCCAGCAGCCACGGGACTAGCGGGATGATGGGCTACGAGCAGTACTTC. Encoded protein: CASSHGTSGMMGYEQYF.

V usage is TRBV5-4 and J usage is TRBJ2-1; TRBD2 agrees at 7 bases. V gave up 4 bases and J gave up 0 bases; unmatched junction bases: 10. CDR1 is SGHNT and CDR2 is YYREEE in the germline V gene (reference sequence). CDR3 size: 17 residues. CDR3 region: CASSGLLSGYSYNEQFF. Here the CDR3 DNA reads TGTGCCAGCAGCGGGCTTCTTAGCGGGTACTCCTACAATGAGCAGTTCTTC.